This T cell receptor beta chain was documented in a study of Ad26.COV2.S vaccination and SARS-CoV-2 variants. Overall study: Donor joined the COV1001 Ad26.COV2.S trial arm.

Trimming removed 3 bases at V and 0 bases at J, with 8 bases between. Germline V gene lookup returns CDR1 KGHDR and CDR2 SFDVKD. The CDR3 spans 15 residues. The treatment denotes: some 19 received Ad26.COV2.S at low or high dose, single or two shots; roughly 5 received placebo; per-sample allocation not given. The investigators took samples on day 63 after the first vaccine or placebo injection. Only in-frame clones appear in the TCRdb table, and some are missing; sequencing was by immunoSEQ multiplex PCR. Seen here are approximately 300,000 clones, 86% observed once, and the top ten hold more than 1.5%. As regards this clone: Antigen specificity is unknown.

Points from the study as a whole: Vaccinees displayed broader spike-specific TCR repertoires than placebo recipients. Considerable breadth of spike-specific CD8+ and CD4+ T cell responses has reportedly been documented following vaccination.

The specimen comprised peripheral blood, sampled in a trial of Ad26.COV2.S vaccine versus placebo. The chain links TRBV24-1 to TRBJ2-1; TRBD2 might be the D (5 bases). This TCR was sampled from a person between 18 and 65 years old who received the Ad26.COV2.S COVID-19 vaccine or a placebo. CDR3 sequence reads: CATSDGLSSYNEQFF. The CDR3 bases are TGTGCCACCAGTGATGGACTGAGCTCCTACAATGAGCAGTTCTTC.